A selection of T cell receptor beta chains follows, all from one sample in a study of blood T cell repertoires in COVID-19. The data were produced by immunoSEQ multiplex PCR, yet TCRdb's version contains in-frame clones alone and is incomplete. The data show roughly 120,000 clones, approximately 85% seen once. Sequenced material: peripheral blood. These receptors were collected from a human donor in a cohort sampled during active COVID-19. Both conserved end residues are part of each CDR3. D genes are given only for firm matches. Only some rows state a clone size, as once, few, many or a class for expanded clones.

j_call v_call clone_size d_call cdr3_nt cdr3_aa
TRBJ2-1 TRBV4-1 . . TGCGCCAGCAGCCAAGGGGTGGGCACTGGGCATGAGCAGTTCTTC CASSQGVGTGHEQFF
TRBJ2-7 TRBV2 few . TGTGCCAGCAAAGGAGACAGAGCTAACTACGAGCAGTACTTC CASKGDRANYEQYF
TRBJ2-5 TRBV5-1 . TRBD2 TGCGCCAGCATTGGACTAGCGGGGGCCCAAGAGACCCAGTACTTC CASIGLAGAQETQYF
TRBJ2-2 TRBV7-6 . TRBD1 TGTGCCAGCAGCCAGGCAGGGGGAGTTCACACCGGGGAGCTGTTTTTT CASSQAGGVHTGELFF
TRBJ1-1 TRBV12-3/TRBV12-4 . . TGTGCCAGCAGTTTATCAGTGAACACTGAAGCTTTCTTT CASSLSVNTEAFF
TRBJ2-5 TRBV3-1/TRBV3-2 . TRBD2 TGTGCCAGCAGCCAAGGGAGCGGGGGGCAAGAGACCCAGTACTTC CASSQGSGGQETQYF
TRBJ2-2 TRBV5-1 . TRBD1 TGCGCCAGCAGCTCACAGGGGGTAGGGACCGGGGAGCTGTTTTTT CASSSQGVGTGELFF
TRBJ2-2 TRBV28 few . TGTGCCAGCAGTGTCGACATGGCGGGCACCGGGGAGCTGTTTTTT CASSVDMAGTGELFF
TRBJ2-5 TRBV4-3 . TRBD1 TGCGCCAGCAGCCAAGGACAGGGGACCATGGAGACCCAGTACTTC CASSQGQGTMETQYF
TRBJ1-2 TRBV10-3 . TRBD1 TGTGCCATCAAGGCGGGACAGGGCTATGGCTACACCTTC CAIKAGQGYGYTF
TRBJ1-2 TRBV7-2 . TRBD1 TGTGCCAGCAGCATCGACAGGGACTATGGCTACACCTTC CASSIDRDYGYTF
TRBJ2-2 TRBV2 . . TGTGCCAGCACCTTGACAGGAAACACCGGGGAGCTGTTTTTT CASTLTGNTGELFF
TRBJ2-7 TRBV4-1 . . TGCGCCAGCAGCCACACAGGGAGCTCCTACGAGCAGTACTTC CASSHTGSSYEQYF
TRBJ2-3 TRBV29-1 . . TGCAGCGTTGCCGCACAGGTCTCAGATACGCAGTATTTT CSVAAQVSDTQYF
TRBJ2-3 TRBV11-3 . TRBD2 TGTGCCAGCAGCCCGGGGCCAGCGGGGAGCACAGATACGCAGTATTTT CASSPGPAGSTDTQYF
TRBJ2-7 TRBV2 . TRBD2 TGTGCCAGCAGTGAACGGGAGGGAGGCTCCTACGAGCAGTACTTC CASSEREGGSYEQYF
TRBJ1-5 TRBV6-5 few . TGTGCCAGCAGCCAGAGGGGGGGCGACAATCAGCCCCAGCATTTT CASSQRGGDNQPQHF
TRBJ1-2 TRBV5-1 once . TGCGCCAGCAAGTATGGGCAGGGAGGCTATGGCTACACCTTC CASKYGQGGYGYTF
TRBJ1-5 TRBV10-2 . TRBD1 TGCGCCAGCAGAGACAGGGGGGATCAGCCCCAGCATTTT CASRDRGDQPQHF
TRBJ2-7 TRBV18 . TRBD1 TGTGCCAGCTCACTTCGGACAGGGCTCGACGAGCAGTACTTC CASSLRTGLDEQYF
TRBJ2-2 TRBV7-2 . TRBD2 TGTGCCAGCAGCTTACCTCTAGCGGGGGCTAACACCGGGGAGCTGTTTTTT CASSLPLAGANTGELFF
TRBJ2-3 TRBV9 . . TGTGCCAGCAGCGCCCTTCGGGATACGCAGTATTTT CASSALRDTQYF
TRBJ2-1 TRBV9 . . TGTGCCAGCAGCGTAGAGACAGTGCTAACGGGTGAGCAGTTCTTC CASSVETVLTGEQFF
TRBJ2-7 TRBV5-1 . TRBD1 TGCGCCAGCAGCCAGGGACAGGGGTCCTACGAGCAGTACTTC CASSQGQGSYEQYF
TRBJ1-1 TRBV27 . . TGTGCCAGCAGTTTACACCAGGGATTGAACACTGAAGCTTTCTTT CASSLHQGLNTEAFF
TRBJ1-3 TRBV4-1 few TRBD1 TGCGCCAGCAGCCCGGACAGGGAGGGGGTTGGAAACACCATATATTTT CASSPDREGVGNTIYF
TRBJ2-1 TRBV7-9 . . TGTGCCAGCAGCCGCGACTGGGGGGATGAGCAGTTCTTC CASSRDWGDEQFF
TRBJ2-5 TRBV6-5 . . TGTGCCAGCAGTTCCGGGGTCGCCCAGTACTTC CASSSGVAQYF
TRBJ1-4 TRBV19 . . TGTGCCAGTAGTAACACAGCAACTAATGAAAAACTGTTTTTT CASSNTATNEKLFF
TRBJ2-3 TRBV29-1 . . TGCAGCGTTGCCGCGGGTCCCACAGATACGCAGTATTTT CSVAAGPTDTQYF
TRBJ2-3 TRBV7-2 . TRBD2 TGTGCCAGCAACCCCCGAGCGGGGAGATCGGATACGCAGTATTTT CASNPRAGRSDTQYF
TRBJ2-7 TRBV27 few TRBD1 TGTGCCAGCAGTTTGCAGGGACAGGGGGCCTACGAGCAGTACTTC CASSLQGQGAYEQYF
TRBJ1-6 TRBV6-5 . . TGTGCCAGCAGTTACAGGGGACTCAATTCACCCCTCCACTTT CASSYRGLNSPLHF
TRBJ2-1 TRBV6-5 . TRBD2 TGTGCCAGCACCAGACCGGGACTAGGTGTTAATGAGCAGTTCTTC CASTRPGLGVNEQFF
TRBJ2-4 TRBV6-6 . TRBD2 TGTGCCAGCAGTGCCGCTAGCGGGGGCGGGGACATTCAGTACTTC CASSAASGGGDIQYF
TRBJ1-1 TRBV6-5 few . TGTGCCAGCAGCCAACAGAACACTGAAGCTTTCTTT CASSQQNTEAFF
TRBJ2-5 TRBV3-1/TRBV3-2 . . TGTGCCAGCAGCCAAGTACAGGGTGGTGGGCGGGAGACCCAGTACTTC CASSQVQGGGRETQYF
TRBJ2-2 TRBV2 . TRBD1 TGTGCCAGCAGGGGACAGGGGGCTGGCGGGGAGCTGTTTTTT CASRGQGAGGELFF
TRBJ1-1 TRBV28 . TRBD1 TGTGCCAGCAGTTTACCGACAGGGGGCACTGAAGCTTTCTTT CASSLPTGGTEAFF
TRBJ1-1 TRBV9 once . TGTGCCAGCAGCGTAGACGTAGGGGTGAACACTGAAGCTTTCTTT CASSVDVGVNTEAFF
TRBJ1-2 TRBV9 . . TGTGCCAGCACCTCCGGAGATAACTATGGCTACACCTTC CASTSGDNYGYTF
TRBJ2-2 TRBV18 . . TGTGCCAGCTCACCACCGGTTACCTCAGGGGGGGAGCTGTTTTTT CASSPPVTSGGELFF
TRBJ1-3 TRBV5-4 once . TGTGCCAGCAGCTTGGGCAGGGAAGGAAGCTCTGGAAACACCATATATTTT CASSLGREGSSGNTIYF
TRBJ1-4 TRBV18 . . TGTGCCAGCTCACCTCCACGTAGGACAGCCGTTGCAACTAATGAAAAACTGTTTTTT CASSPPRRTAVATNEKLFF
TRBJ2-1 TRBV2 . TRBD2 TGTGCCAGCAGGAGCGGGGGGGCCCACAATGAGCAGTTCTTC CASRSGGAHNEQFF
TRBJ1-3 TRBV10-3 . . TGTGCCATCAGTGAGTCAACGGGGACAAGGGCTGGAAACACCATATATTTT CAISESTGTRAGNTIYF
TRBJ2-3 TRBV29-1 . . TGCAGCGTTGGCAGGGCAAGTGGAGATACGCAGTATTTT CSVGRASGDTQYF
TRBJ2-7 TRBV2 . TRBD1 TGTGCCAGCAGGGAAACCAACCGGGACAGGGAACGCTACGAGCAGTACTTC CASRETNRDRERYEQYF
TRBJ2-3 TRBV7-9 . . TGTGCCCAAGAGGCAGGGTACCGAGATACGCAGTATTTT CAQEAGYRDTQYF
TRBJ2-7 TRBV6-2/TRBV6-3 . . TGTGCCAGCAGTTCCCGGGAGAGTTACGAGCAGTACTTC CASSSRESYEQYF
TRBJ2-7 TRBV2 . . TGTGCCAGCAGTCCTCTAGGATACGAGCAGTACTTC CASSPLGYEQYF
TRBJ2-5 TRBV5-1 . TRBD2 TGCGCCAGCAGCTTGTTGGCTAGCGGGGGGCAAGAGACCCAGTACTTC CASSLLASGGQETQYF
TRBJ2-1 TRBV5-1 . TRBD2 TGCGCCAGCAGCAGATTAGCGGGAAGCTACAATGAGCAGTTCTTC CASSRLAGSYNEQFF
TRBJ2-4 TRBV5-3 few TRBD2 TGTGCCAGATACCAACAAAAGAGGCTGAGCGGGGAAGCCAAAAACATTCAGTACTTC CARYQQKRLSGEAKNIQYF